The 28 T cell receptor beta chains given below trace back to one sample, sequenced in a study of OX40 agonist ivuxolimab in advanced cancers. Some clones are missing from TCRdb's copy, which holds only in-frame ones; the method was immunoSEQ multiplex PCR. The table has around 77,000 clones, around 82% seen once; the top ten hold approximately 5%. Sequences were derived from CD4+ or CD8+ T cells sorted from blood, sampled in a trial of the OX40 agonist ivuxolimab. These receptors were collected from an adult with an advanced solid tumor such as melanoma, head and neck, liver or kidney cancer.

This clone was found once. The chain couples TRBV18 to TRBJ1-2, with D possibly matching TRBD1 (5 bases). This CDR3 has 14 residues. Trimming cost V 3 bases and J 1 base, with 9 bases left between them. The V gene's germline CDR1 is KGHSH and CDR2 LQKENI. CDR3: CASSPSGDNYGYTF. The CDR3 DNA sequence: TGTGCCAGCTCACCGTCGGGGGATAACTATGGCTACACCTTC.

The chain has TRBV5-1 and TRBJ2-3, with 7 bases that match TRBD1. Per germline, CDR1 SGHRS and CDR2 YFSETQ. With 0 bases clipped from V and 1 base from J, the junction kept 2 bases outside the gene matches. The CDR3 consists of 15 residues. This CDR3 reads CASSLGTGGTDTQYF. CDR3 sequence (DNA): TGCGCCAGCAGCTTGGGAACAGGGGGCACAGATACGCAGTATTTT.

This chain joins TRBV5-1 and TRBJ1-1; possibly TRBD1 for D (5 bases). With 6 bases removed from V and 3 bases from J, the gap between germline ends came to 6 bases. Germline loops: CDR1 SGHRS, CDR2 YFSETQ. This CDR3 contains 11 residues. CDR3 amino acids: CASTGHTEAFF. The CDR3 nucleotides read TGCGCCAGCACGGGGCACACTGAAGCTTTCTTT.

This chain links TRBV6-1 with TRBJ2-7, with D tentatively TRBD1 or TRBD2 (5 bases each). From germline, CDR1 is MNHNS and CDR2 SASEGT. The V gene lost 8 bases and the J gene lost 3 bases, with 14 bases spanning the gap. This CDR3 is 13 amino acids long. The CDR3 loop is CASEGNPSYEQYF. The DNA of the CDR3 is TGTGCCAGCGAGGGGAACCCAAGCTACGAGCAGTACTTC.

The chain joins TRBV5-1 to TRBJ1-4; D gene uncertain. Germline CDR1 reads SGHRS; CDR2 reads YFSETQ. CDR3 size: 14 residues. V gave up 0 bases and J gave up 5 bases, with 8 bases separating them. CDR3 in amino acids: CASSLGSGNEKLFF. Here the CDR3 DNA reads TGCGCCAGCAGCTTGGGTTCGGGGAATGAAAAACTGTTTTTT.

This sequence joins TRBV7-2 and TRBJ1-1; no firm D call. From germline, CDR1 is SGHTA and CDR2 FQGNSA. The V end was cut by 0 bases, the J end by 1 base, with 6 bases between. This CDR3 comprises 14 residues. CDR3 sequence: CASSLARGNTEAFF. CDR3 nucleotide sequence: TGTGCCAGCAGCTTAGCACGGGGGAACACTGAAGCTTTCTTT. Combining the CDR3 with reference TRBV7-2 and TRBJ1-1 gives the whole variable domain GAGVSQSPSNKVTEKGKDVELRCDPISGHTALYWYRQSLGQGLEFLIYFQGNSAPDKSGLPSDRFSAERTGGSVSTLTIQRTQQEDSAVYLCASSLARGNTEAFFGQGTRLTVV.

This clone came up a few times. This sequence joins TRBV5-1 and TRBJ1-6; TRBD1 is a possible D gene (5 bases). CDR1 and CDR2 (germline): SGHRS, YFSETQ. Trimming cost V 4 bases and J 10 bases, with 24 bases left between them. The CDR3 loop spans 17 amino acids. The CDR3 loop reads CASSPDRDPERHSPLHF. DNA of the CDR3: TGCGCCAGCAGCCCAGACCGGGACCCAGAAAGGCACTCACCCCTCCACTTT.

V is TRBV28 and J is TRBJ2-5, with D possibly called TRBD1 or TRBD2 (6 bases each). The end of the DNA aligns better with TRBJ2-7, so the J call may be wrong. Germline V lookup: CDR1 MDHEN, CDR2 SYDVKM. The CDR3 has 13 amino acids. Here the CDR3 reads CASTRGGSYEQYF. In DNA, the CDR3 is TGTGCCAGCACCAGGGGAGGCTCCTACGAGCAGTACTTC.

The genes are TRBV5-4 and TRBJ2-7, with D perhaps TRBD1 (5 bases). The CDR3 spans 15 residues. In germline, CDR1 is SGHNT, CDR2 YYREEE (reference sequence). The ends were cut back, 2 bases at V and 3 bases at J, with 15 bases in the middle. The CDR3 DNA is TGTGCCAGCAGCTTTAGGTCAGGGAAGTACTACGAGCAGTACTTC. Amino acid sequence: CASSFRSGKYYEQYF.

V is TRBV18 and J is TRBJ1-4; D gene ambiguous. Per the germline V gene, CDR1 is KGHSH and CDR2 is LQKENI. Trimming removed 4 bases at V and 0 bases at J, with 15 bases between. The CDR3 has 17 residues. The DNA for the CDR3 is TGTGCCAGCTCACGGAGCAGGCCTAGCTCAACTAATGAAAAACTGTTTTTT. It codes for CASSRSRPSSTNEKLFF. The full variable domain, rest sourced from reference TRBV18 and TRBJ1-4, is NAGVMQNPRHLVRRRGQEARLRCSPMKGHSHVYWYRQLPEEGLKFMVYLQKENIIDESGMPKERFSAEFPKEGPSILRIQQVVRGDSAAYFCASSRSRPSSTNEKLFFGSGTQLSVL.

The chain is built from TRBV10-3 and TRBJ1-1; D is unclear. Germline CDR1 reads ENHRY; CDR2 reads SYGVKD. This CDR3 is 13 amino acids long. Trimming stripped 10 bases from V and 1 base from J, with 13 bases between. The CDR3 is CATSGGWNTEAFF. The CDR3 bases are TGTGCCACCTCGGGCGGCTGGAACACTGAAGCTTTCTTT.

The chain's CDR3 is CSAGGSANEKLFF. Written as DNA, the CDR3 is TGCAGCGCTGGGGGTTCGGCTAATGAAAAACTGTTTTTT. The J gene is TRBJ1-4, the V gene TRBV29-1, with a weak D call TRBD1 (5 bases). Germline values: CDR1 SQVTM, CDR2 ANQGSEA. This CDR3 spans 13 amino acids. V was clipped by 7 bases and J by 3 bases, with 12 bases between them.

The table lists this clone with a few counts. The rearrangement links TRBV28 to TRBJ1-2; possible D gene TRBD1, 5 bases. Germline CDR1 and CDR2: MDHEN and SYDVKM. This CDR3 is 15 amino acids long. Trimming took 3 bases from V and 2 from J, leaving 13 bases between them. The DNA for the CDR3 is TGTGCCAGCAGTTTTGATGGGGGAAACAACTATGGCTACACCTTC. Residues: CASSFDGGNNYGYTF.

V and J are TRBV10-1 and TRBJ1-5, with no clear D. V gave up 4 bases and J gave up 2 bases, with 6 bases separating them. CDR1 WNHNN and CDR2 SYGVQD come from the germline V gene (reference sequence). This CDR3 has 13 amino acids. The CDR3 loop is CASSAAGNQPQHF. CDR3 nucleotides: TGCGCCAGCAGTGCGGCCGGCAATCAGCCCCAGCATTTT.

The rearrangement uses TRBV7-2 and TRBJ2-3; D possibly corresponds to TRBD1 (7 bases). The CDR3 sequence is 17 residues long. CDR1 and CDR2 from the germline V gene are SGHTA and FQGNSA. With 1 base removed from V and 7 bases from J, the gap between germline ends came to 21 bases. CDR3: CASSLGTLQGRRNTQYF. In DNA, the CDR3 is TGTGCCAGCAGCTTAGGGACCCTACAGGGGAGGAGGAATACGCAGTATTTT. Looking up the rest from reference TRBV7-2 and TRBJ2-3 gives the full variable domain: GAGVSQSPSNKVTEKGKDVELRCDPISGHTALYWYRQSLGQGLEFLIYFQGNSAPDKSGLPSDRFSAERTGGSVSTLTIQRTQQEDSAVYLCASSLGTLQGRRNTQYFGPGTRLTVL.

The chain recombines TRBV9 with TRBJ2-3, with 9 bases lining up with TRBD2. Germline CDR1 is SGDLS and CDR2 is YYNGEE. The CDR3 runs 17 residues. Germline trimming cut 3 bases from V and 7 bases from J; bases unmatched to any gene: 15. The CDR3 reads CASSAHPRGGATNTQYF. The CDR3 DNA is TGTGCCAGCAGCGCCCATCCGCGGGGGGGAGCCACCAATACGCAGTATTTT. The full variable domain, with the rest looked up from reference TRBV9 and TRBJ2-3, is DSGVTQTPKHLITATGQRVTLRCSPRSGDLSVYWYQQSLDQGLQFLIQYYNGEERAKGNILERFSAQQFPDLHSELNLSSLELGDSALYFCASSAHPRGGATNTQYFGPGTRLTVL.

CDR3 DNA sequence: TGTGCCACCAGCACCCCGAGGGGACTAGCGGGGACCAATGAGCAGTTCTTC. Its protein is CATSTPRGLAGTNEQFF. The rearrangement uses TRBV15 and TRBJ2-1; 13 bases map to TRBD2. The CDR3 has 17 amino acids. V shed 4 bases, J shed 6 bases, and the junction held 9 bases outside the gene matches. Germline V CDR1 and CDR2: LNHNV, YYDKDF (reference sequence).

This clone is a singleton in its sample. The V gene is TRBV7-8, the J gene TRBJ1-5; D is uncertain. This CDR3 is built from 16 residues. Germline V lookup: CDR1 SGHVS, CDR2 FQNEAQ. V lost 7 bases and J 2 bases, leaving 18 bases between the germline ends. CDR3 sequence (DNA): TGTGCCAGCACCCGCTGGGAGGGAGTGGGCAATCAGCCCCAGCATTTT. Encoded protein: CASTRWEGVGNQPQHF.

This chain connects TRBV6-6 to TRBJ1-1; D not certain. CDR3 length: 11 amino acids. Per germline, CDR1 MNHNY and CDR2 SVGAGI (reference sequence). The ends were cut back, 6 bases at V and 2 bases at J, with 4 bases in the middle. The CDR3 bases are TGTGCCAGCAGCCATAACACTGAAGCTTTCTTT. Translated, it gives CASSHNTEAFF.

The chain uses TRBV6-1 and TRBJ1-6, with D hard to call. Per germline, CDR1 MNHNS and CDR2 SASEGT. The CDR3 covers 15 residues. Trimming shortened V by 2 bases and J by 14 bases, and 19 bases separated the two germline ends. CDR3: CASSEPGRTVKTLHF. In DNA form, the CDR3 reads TGTGCCAGCAGTGAACCCGGACGGACCGTAAAAACCCTCCACTTT.

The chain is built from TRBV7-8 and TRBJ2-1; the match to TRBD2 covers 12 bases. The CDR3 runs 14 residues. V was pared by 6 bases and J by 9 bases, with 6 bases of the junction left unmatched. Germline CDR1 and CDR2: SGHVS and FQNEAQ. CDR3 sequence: CASRRLAGDGEQFF. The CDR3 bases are TGTGCCAGCAGAAGACTAGCGGGAGATGGTGAGCAGTTCTTC.

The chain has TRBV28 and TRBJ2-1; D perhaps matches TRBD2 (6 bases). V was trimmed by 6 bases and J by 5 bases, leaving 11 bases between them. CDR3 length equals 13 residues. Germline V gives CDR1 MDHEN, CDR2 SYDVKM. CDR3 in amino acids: CASRSTSHNEQFF. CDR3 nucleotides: TGTGCCAGCAGAAGCACTAGCCACAATGAGCAGTTCTTC.

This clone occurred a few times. The CDR3 sequence is CASSRRRDRFTEAFF. CDR3 in DNA: TGTGCCAGCAGCCGTCGGCGGGACAGGTTCACTGAAGCTTTCTTT. The chain links TRBV14 to TRBJ1-1, with 8 bases matching TRBD1. The ends lost 4 bases at V and 4 bases at J; junction bases unmatched: 8. Germline CDR1 SGHDN, CDR2 FVKESK. CDR3 length equals 15 residues. Drawing the rest from reference TRBV14 and TRBJ1-1, the complete variable domain is EAGVTQFPSHSVIEKGQTVTLRCDPISGHDNLYWYRRVMGKEIKFLLHFVKESKQDESGMPNNRFLAERTGGTYSTLKVQPAELEDSGVYFCASSRRRDRFTEAFFGQGTRLTVV.

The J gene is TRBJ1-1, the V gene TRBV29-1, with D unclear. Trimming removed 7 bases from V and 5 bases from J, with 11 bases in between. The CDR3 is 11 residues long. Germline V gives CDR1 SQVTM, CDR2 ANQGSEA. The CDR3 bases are TGCAGCGGCCGACATGGAACTGAAGCTTTCTTT. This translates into CSGRHGTEAFF.

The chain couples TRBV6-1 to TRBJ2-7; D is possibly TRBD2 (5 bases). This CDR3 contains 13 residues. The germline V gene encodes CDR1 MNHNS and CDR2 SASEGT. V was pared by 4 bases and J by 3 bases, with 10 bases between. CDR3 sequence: CASSGPGNYEQYF. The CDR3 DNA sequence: TGTGCCAGCAGTGGCCCGGGAAACTACGAGCAGTACTTC.

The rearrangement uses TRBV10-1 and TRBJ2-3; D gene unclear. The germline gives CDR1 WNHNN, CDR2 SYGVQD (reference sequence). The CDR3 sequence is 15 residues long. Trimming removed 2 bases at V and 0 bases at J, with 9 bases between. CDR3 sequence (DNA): TGCGCCAGCAGTGAGCAGGCTTCTAGCACAGATACGCAGTATTTT. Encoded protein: CASSEQASSTDTQYF.

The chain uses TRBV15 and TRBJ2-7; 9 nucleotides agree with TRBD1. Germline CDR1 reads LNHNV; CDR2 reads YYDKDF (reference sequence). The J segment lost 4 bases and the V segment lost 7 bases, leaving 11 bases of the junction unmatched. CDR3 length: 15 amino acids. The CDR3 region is CATTPGTGFSYEQYF. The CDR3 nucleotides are TGTGCCACCACCCCCGGGACAGGGTTTAGTTACGAGCAGTACTTC.

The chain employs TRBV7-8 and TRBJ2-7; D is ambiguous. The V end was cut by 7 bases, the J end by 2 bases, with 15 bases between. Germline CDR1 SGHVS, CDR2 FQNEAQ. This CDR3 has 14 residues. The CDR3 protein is CASTPRAAAYEQYF. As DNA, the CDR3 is TGTGCCAGCACCCCCCGGGCAGCAGCCTACGAGCAGTACTTC.